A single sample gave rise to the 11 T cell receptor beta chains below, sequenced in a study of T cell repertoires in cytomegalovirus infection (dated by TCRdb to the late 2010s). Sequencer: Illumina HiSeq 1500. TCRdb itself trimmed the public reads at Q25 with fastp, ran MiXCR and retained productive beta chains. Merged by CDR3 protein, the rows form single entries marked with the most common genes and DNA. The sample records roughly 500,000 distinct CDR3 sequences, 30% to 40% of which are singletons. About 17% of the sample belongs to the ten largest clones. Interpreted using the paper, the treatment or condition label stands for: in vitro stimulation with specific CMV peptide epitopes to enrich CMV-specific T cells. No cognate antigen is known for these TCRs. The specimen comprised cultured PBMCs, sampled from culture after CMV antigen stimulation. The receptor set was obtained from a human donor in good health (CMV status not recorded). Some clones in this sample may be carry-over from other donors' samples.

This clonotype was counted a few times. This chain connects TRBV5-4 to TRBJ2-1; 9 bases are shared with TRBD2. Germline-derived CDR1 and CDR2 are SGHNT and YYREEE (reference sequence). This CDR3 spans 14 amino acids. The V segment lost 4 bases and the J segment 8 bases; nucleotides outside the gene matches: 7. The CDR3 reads CASSGIAGADEQFF. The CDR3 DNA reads TGTGCCAGCAGCGGGATAGCGGGAGCTGATGAGCAGTTCTTC.

The CDR3 here is CASSYSIVVGYNEQFF. In DNA, the CDR3 is TGTGCCAGCAGTTACTCGATCGTAGTGGGGTACAATGAGCAGTTCTTC. V usage is TRBV6-2 or TRBV6-3 and J usage is TRBJ2-1; D is ambiguous. V was pared by 0 bases and J by 4 bases, with 13 bases between. The germline gives CDR1 MNHEY, CDR2 SVGEGT. CDR3 length: 16 residues.

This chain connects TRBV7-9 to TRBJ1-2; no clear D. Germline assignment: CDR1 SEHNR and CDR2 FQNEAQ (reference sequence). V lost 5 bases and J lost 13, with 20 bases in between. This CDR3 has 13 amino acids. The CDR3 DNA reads TGTGCCAGCAGCGACAAGGCACTCCCTCTGCGCACCTTC. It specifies CASSDKALPLRTF.

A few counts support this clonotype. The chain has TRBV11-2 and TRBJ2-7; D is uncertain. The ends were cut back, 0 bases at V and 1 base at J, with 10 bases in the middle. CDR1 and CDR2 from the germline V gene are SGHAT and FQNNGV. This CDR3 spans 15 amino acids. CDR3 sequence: CASSLDSKMSYEQYV. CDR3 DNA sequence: TGTGCCAGCAGCTTAGACAGTAAGATGTCCTACGAGCAGTACGTC.

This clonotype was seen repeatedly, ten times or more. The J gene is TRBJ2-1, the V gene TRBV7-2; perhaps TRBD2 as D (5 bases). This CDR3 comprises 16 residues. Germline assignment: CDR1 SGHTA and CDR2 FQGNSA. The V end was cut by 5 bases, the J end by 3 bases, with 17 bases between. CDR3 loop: CASSQGIGGFYNEQFF. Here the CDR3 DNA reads TGTGCCAGCAGCCAAGGGATTGGAGGTTTCTACAATGAGCAGTTCTTC. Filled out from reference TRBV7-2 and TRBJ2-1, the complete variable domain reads GAGVSQSPSNKVTEKGKDVELRCDPISGHTALYWYRQSLGQGLEFLIYFQGNSAPDKSGLPSDRFSAERTGGSVSTLTIQRTQQEDSAVYLCASSQGIGGFYNEQFFGPGTRLTVL.

CDR3 coding DNA: TGTGCCATTGGCCCGACCCCAACAGATACGCAGTATTTT. Amino acids: CAIGPTPTDTQYF. The chain uses TRBV10-3 and TRBJ2-3; D is uncertain. In germline, CDR1 is ENHRY, CDR2 SYGVKD. The CDR3 length is 13 residues. Trimming left V 9 bases short and J 3 bases short, with 13 bases between.

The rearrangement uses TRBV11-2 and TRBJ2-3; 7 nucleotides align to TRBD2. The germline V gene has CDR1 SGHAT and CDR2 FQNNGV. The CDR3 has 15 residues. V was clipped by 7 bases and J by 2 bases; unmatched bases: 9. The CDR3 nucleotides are TGTGCCAGCACCTCCGGGGGGTTTTACACAGATACGCAGTATTTT. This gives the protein CASTSGGFYTDTQYF. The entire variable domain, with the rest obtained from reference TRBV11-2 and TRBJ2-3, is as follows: EAGVAQSPRYKIIEKRQSVAFWCNPISGHATLYWYQQILGQGPKLLIQFQNNGVVDDSQLPKDRFSAERLKGVDSTLKIQPAKLEDSAVYLCASTSGGFYTDTQYFGPGTRLTVL.

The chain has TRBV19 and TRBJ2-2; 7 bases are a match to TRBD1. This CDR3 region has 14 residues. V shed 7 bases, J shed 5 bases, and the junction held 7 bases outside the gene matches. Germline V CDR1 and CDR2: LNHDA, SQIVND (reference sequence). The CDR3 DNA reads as TGTGCCAGTAATAGACAGGGCGGGACCGGGGAGCTGTTTTTT. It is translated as CASNRQGGTGELFF. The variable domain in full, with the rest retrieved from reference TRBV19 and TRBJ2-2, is DGGITQSPKYLFRKEGQNVTLSCEQNLNHDAMYWYRQDPGQGLRLIYYSQIVNDFQKGDIAEGYSVSREKKESFPLTVTSAQKNPTAFYLCASNRQGGTGELFFGEGSRLTVL.

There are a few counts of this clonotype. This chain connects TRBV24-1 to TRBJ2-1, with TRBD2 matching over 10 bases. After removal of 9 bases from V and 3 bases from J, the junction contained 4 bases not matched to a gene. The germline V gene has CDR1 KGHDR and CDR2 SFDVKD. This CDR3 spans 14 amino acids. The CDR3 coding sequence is TGTGCCACCCTGACTAGCGGGTTCTACAATGAGCAGTTCTTC. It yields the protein CATLTSGFYNEQFF.

CDR3 in amino acids: CASMVGNRGRETQYF. The CDR3 coding sequence is TGTGCCAGCATGGTGGGGAACAGGGGGCGGGAGACCCAGTACTTC. The chain is built from TRBV6-1 and TRBJ2-5; the match to TRBD1 covers 9 bases. CDR3 size: 15 residues. CDR1 and CDR2 from the germline V gene are MNHNS and SASEGT. With 7 bases clipped from V and 5 bases from J, the junction kept 11 bases outside the gene matches.

In DNA form, the CDR3 reads TGTGCCAGCAGTTACCCGGACAGGGGTAGCGGGAATCACCAGGATACGCAGTATTTT. Residues: CASSYPDRGSGNHQDTQYF. The chain carries TRBV6-2 or TRBV6-3 and TRBJ2-3, with D maybe TRBD1 (9 bases). Germline V gene lookup returns CDR1 MNHEY and CDR2 SVGEGT. The CDR3 has 19 residues. Trimming removed 2 bases from V and 6 bases from J, with 27 bases in between.